A single sample is the source of the 21 T cell receptor beta chains below, sequenced in a study of regulatory T cells in long-lasting Graves disease (dated by TCRdb to the early 2020s). Receptor amplification or capture employed multiplex PCR. TCRdb names Illumina HiSeq 4000 as the instrument used. CDR3 regions were amplified by Arm-PCR with iRepertoire HTBI primers to construct TCR beta libraries. Using fastp at Q25 and MiXCR, TCRdb reprocessed the public reads and kept productive beta chains. Under each unique CDR3 protein, matching rows form one entry showing the most common genes and DNA. The sample profile shows a few hundred thousand distinct CDR3 sequences; over 20% of them were found once. The ten most abundant clones make up approximately 15% of the sample. According to the study, the label for this sample's time point signals: newly diagnosed GD, antithyroid drugs for less than 3 months. RNA was extracted from PBMCs in TRIzol for both TCR sequencing and RNA sequencing.

Specimen: peripheral blood mononuclear cells (PBMCs), collected at new diagnosis, from a patient treated with antithyroid drugs. All receptors derive from a female donor with Graves disease.

The gene calls are TRBV4-3 and TRBJ2-2; TRBD2 aligns across 10 bases. Germline CDR1 is LGHNA and CDR2 is YSLEER. Trimming cost V 0 bases and J 5 bases; bases outside gene matches: 6. This CDR3 has 17 amino acids. The CDR3 nucleotides are TGCGCCAGCAGCCAAGACAGAGCGGGAGGGCCGACCGGGGAGCTGTTTTTT. Translation gives CASSQDRAGGPTGELFF.

This clonotype was counted at least ten times. The rearrangement links TRBV10-2 to TRBJ1-5, with D unclear. The CDR3 has 13 amino acids. The V and J ends lost 3 bases and 2 bases respectively, with 5 bases between them. The germline CDR1 and CDR2 sequences are WSHSY and SAAADI. CDR3 DNA sequence: TGCGCCAGCAGTGATATAGGCAATCAGCCCCAGCATTTT. Translating gives CASSDIGNQPQHF.

This clonotype was found a few times. Here the CDR3 DNA reads TGTGCCATCAGTCAAACCACAGCAACTAATGAAAAACTGTTTTTT. Translated: CAISQTTATNEKLFF. The V call is TRBV10-3, the J call TRBJ1-4, with no clear D. Germline CDR1 and CDR2: ENHRY and SYGVKD. Trimming pared 5 bases from V and 0 bases from J, leaving 10 bases between. This CDR3 has 15 residues.

This clonotype was detected a few times. The rearrangement links TRBV4-1 to TRBJ2-3; a possible D gene is TRBD1 (6 bases). V lost 1 base and J lost 0, with 14 bases in between. This CDR3 has 17 amino acids. From germline, CDR1 is MGHRA and CDR2 YSYEKL. CDR3 residues: CASSQGLGTTSTDTQYF. CDR3 sequence (DNA): TGCGCCAGCAGCCAAGGACTCGGGACAACTAGCACAGATACGCAGTATTTT.

V and J are TRBV7-9 and TRBJ1-6, with D tentatively TRBD1 (5 bases). Germline loops: CDR1 SEHNR, CDR2 FQNEAQ (reference sequence). The CDR3 totals 13 residues. The V gene lost 5 bases and the J gene lost 7 bases, with 9 bases spanning the gap. Here the CDR3 DNA reads TGTGCCAGCAGCCCCCGGGGGAATTCACCCCTCCACTTT. It specifies CASSPRGNSPLHF.

In this sample, this clonotype turned up many times. The chain couples TRBV6-5 to TRBJ1-5; D unresolved. The germline CDR1 and CDR2 sequences are MNHEY and SVGAGI. This CDR3 is 14 amino acids long. Trimming stripped 2 bases from V and 0 bases from J, with 5 bases between. This CDR3 reads CASSYDYSNQPQHF. CDR3 DNA: TGTGCCAGCAGTTACGATTATAGCAATCAGCCCCAGCATTTT.

The sample holds a few counts of this clonotype. The chain couples TRBV9 to TRBJ2-1; the match to TRBD2 covers 7 bases. Germline lookup yields CDR1 SGDLS and CDR2 YYNGEE. The CDR3 contains 14 residues. V gave up 4 bases and J gave up 3 bases; unmatched junction bases: 4. CDR3 DNA: TGTGCCAGCAGCCCATGGACTAGCTACAATGAGCAGTTCTTC. Amino acid sequence: CASSPWTSYNEQFF.

The gene calls are TRBV6-5 and TRBJ1-1; 10 bases match TRBD1. The CDR3 has 17 amino acids. Germline V gene data show CDR1 as MNHEY and CDR2 as SVGAGI. Trimming at V came to 0 bases and at J to 1 base, leaving 5 bases not matched to a gene. The CDR3: CASSYSVGQGGNTEAFF. The CDR3 DNA reads as TGTGCCAGCAGTTACTCGGTCGGACAGGGGGGGAACACTGAAGCTTTCTTT.

This clonotype was seen repeatedly, ten times or more. The V and J genes are TRBV4-1 and TRBJ1-5; D is unclear. Germline CDR1 reads MGHRA; CDR2 reads YSYEKL. Trimming took off 4 bases at V and 4 bases at J, with 14 bases between the two ends. The CDR3 covers 15 residues. The CDR3 here is CASSPPSWRNQPQHF. The CDR3 nucleotides are TGCGCCAGCAGCCCCCCCTCGTGGCGTAATCAGCCCCAGCATTTT.

Worth noting for this clonotype: This likely came from a read error, as a far larger clone is one base away. The rearrangement joins TRBV14 to TRBJ1-1; D not certain. The CDR3 is made up of 12 amino acids. The V gene lost 3 bases and the J gene lost 0 bases, with 2 bases spanning the gap. CDR1 and CDR2 from the germline V gene are SGHDN and FVKESK. For the CDR3, the DNA is TGTGCCAGCAGCCAGATGAACACTGAAGCTTTCTTT. Amino acids: CASSQMNTEAFF.

The chain is built from TRBV7-9 and TRBJ2-3; perhaps TRBD2 as D (5 bases). V lost 5 bases to trimming and J lost 2 bases, with 14 bases between them. This CDR3 has 15 amino acids. Germline V gene lookup returns CDR1 SEHNR and CDR2 FQNEAQ (reference sequence). CDR3 residues: CASSEPSRATDTQYF. CDR3 nucleotides: TGTGCCAGCAGCGAACCATCGAGGGCCACAGATACGCAGTATTTT.

V and J are TRBV6-2 or TRBV6-3 and TRBJ2-1, with 8 positions matching TRBD1. Germline trimming cut 8 bases from V and 2 bases from J; bases unmatched to any gene: 8. Germline V gene lookup returns CDR1 MNHEY and CDR2 SVGEGT. This CDR3 has 15 residues. In nucleotides, the CDR3 is TGTGCCAGCGGCCGAGGACAGGGTGCCTACAATGAGCAGTTCTTC. Translation: CASGRGQGAYNEQFF.

This clonotype was observed at least ten times. The chain is built from TRBV12-3 or TRBV12-4 and TRBJ1-3; no clear D. The CDR3 runs 18 residues. With 3 bases removed from V and 2 bases from J, the gap between germline ends came to 20 bases. CDR3 residues: CASSFGLLTTGAGNTIYF. DNA of the CDR3: TGTGCCAGCAGTTTCGGGCTCCTGACAACTGGGGCTGGAAACACCATATATTTT.

This clonotype was recorded at least ten times. This chain connects TRBV30 to TRBJ1-1; a weak D match, TRBD1 (6 bases). The CDR3 runs to 13 residues. V gave up 0 bases and J gave up 5 bases, with 10 bases separating them. Germline CDR1 is GTSNPN and CDR2 is SVGIG (reference sequence). CDR3 sequence: CAWSVLRGTEAFF. CDR3 DNA sequence: TGTGCCTGGAGTGTACTCAGGGGTACTGAAGCTTTCTTT.

This clonotype was picked up many times. This chain connects TRBV27 to TRBJ1-1; no firm D call. Trimming took 3 bases from V and 11 from J, leaving 22 bases between them. CDR1 is MNHEY, CDR2 SMNVEV, per germline (reference sequence). The CDR3 is 15 amino acids. The CDR3 nucleotides are TGTGCCAGCAGTTTTATCGGGTTGAGCGGTTTAGGGGCTTTCTTT. This encodes CASSFIGLSGLGAFF.

This clonotype occurred many times. The genes are TRBV18 and TRBJ1-1; D call uncertain. Trimming took 3 bases from V and 3 from J, leaving 11 bases between them. Per the germline V gene, CDR1 is KGHSH and CDR2 is LQKENI. This CDR3 region has 14 residues. CDR3 amino acids: CASSPGGIDTEAFF. In DNA, the CDR3 is TGTGCCAGCTCACCGGGAGGTATCGACACTGAAGCTTTCTTT.

This clonotype was detected many times. This chain links TRBV20-1 with TRBJ2-7; unclear D gene. CDR1 and CDR2 from the germline V gene are DFQATT and SNEGSKA (reference sequence). This CDR3 is 14 amino acids long. Trimming took off 2 bases at V and 2 bases at J, with 13 bases between the two ends. DNA for the CDR3: TGCAGTGCTAGAAACAGAGGAAGGACCTACGAGCAGTACTTC. Translated, it gives CSARNRGRTYEQYF.

Notes on this clonotype: A single base separates this from a much larger clone, so it may be a read error. The gene calls are TRBV6-2 or TRBV6-3 and TRBJ1-1; D uncertain. CDR3 length: 15 residues. Germline assignment: CDR1 MNHEY and CDR2 SVGEGT. CDR3 residues: CASSYSPTLNAEAFF. CDR3 bases: TGTGCCAGCAGTTACTCCCCGACTCTGAACGCTGAAGCTTTCTTT.

This clonotype was seen many times. J is TRBJ2-1 and V is TRBV12-3 or TRBV12-4; D remains unclear. The ends were cut back, 3 bases at V and 5 bases at J, with 11 bases in the middle. This CDR3 spans 14 amino acids. Written as DNA, the CDR3 is TGTGCCAGCAGTTTTAATGCCAGACACAATGAGCAGTTCTTC. This gives the protein CASSFNARHNEQFF.

This clonotype was counted between two and nine times. This chain joins TRBV9 and TRBJ2-6, with TRBD1 matching 9 bases. Germline-derived CDR1 and CDR2 are SGDLS and YYNGEE. CDR3 length: 16 residues. The V gene end was trimmed by 4 bases and the J gene end by 1 base; junction bases not matched to a gene: 3. The chain's CDR3 is CASSFGQGSGANVLTF. CDR3 bases: TGTGCCAGCAGCTTCGGACAGGGGTCTGGGGCCAACGTCCTGACTTTC.

The V gene is TRBV2, the J gene TRBJ2-5; D is possibly TRBD1 (5 bases). This CDR3 comprises 14 residues. Per the germline V gene, CDR1 is SNHLY and CDR2 is FYNNEI. V gave up 10 bases and J gave up 0 bases, with 15 bases separating them. In DNA form, the CDR3 reads TGTGCCATCTACTCAGGGTCCCACCAAGAGACCCAGTACTTC. This translates into CAIYSGSHQETQYF.